This T cell receptor (beta chain) was obtained from a study of T cell repertoires in ileal Crohn's disease. Overall study results and limits: Endoscopic recurrence occurred in every patient whose clonality exceeded 26.8%.

Included were adult ileal or ileocolonic Crohn's patients indicated for ileocolonic resection. The table came from immunoSEQ multiplex PCR; TCRdb's copy has only in-frame clones and leaves some out. The sample lists about 3,500 clones; roughly four fifths were seen once. Germline CDR1 is MGHDK and CDR2 is SYGVNS. This CDR3 contains 16 residues. On this clone itself: Its antigen is not known. The junction differs from germline at one of its ends, possibly a read error. Different DNA sequences within this sample yield the same CDR3.

The origin of this receptor is an adult with Crohn's disease. The chain uses TRBV25-1 and TRBJ1-6; 8 nucleotides align to TRBD1. The sample consisted of ileal tissue. As DNA, the CDR3 is TGTGCCAGCGCCTCTCGGGCAGGGGGCGTATATTCCCCCCTCCACTTT. It is translated as CASASRAGGVYSPLHF.